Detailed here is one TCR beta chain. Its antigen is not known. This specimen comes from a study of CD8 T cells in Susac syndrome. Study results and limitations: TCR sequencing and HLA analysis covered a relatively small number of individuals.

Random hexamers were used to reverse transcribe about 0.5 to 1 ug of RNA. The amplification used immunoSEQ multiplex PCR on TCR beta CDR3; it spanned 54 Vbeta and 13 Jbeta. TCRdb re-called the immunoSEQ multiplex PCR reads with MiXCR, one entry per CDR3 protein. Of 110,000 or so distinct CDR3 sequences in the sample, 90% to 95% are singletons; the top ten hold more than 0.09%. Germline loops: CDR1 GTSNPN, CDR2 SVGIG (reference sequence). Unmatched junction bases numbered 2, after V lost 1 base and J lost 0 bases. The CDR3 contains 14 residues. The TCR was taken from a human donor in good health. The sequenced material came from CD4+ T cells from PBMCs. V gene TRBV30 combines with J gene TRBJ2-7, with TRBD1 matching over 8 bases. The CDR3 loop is CAWSGDRSSYEQYF. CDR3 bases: TGTGCCTGGAGTGGGGACAGGAGCTCCTACGAGCAGTACTTC.